This is a list of T cell receptor beta chains from one sample in a study of response to subunit inactivated influenza vaccine. TCRdb fed the RT-PCR reads into MiXCR, producing one record per CDR3 protein. The table has approximately 680,000 distinct CDR3 sequences, 15% to 17% seen once; the top ten hold roughly 10%. The source material was PBMCs from blood, sampled 12 days after vaccination. These receptors were obtained from a man in his fifties or sixties who received an inactivated influenza vaccine. Each CDR3 is given with its conserved first and last residue. A D gene is named only where the DNA matches it firmly. The size of a clone is reported for some rows only, either as once, few or many, or as a class for expanded clones.

J gene: TRBJ2-2; clone size: NA; V gene: TRBV4-3; D gene: TRBD1; CDR3 protein: CASSRQQGVTNTGELFF; CDR3 DNA: TGCGCCAGCAGCCGGCAACAGGGGGTCACGAACACCGGGGAGCTGTTTTTT
J gene: TRBJ2-7; clone size: few; V gene: TRBV12-3/TRBV12-4; D gene: NA; CDR3 protein: CATTRGYEQYF; CDR3 DNA: TGTGCCACCACCCGAGGTTACGAGCAGTACTTC
J gene: TRBJ2-5; clone size: many; V gene: TRBV7-2; D gene: NA; CDR3 protein: CASSPLQETQYF; CDR3 DNA: TGTGCCAGCAGCCCCCTACAAGAGACCCAGTACTTC
J gene: TRBJ2-1; clone size: few; V gene: TRBV11-2; D gene: NA; CDR3 protein: CASRGISHYNEQFF; CDR3 DNA: TGTGCCAGCAGGGGTATAAGTCACTACAATGAGCAGTTCTTC
J gene: TRBJ1-1; clone size: few; V gene: TRBV20-1; D gene: NA; CDR3 protein: CSASRTSEAFF; CDR3 DNA: TGCAGTGCTTCTCGGACGAGTGAAGCTTTCTTT
J gene: TRBJ2-6; clone size: few; V gene: TRBV24-1; D gene: NA; CDR3 protein: CATSEAGANVLTF; CDR3 DNA: TGTGCCACCAGTGAAGCTGGGGCCAACGTCCTGACTTTC
J gene: TRBJ2-7; clone size: NA; V gene: TRBV12-3/TRBV12-4; D gene: NA; CDR3 protein: CASRLSLSEQYF; CDR3 DNA: TGTGCCAGCAGATTGAGTCTCTCCGAGCAGTACTTC
J gene: TRBJ1-1; clone size: few; V gene: TRBV6-6; D gene: TRBD1; CDR3 protein: CASRNQGALAFF; CDR3 DNA: TGTGCCAGCAGGAATCAGGGGGCGCTGGCTTTCTTT
J gene: TRBJ2-7; clone size: NA; V gene: TRBV5-1; D gene: NA; CDR3 protein: CASKDREYEQYF; CDR3 DNA: TGCGCCAGCAAGGACAGAGAATACGAGCAGTACTTC
J gene: TRBJ2-2; clone size: NA; V gene: TRBV5-1; D gene: NA; CDR3 protein: CASSIQPRATGELFF; CDR3 DNA: TGCGCCAGCAGCATACAGCCGAGGGCCACCGGGGAGCTGTTTTTT
J gene: TRBJ2-5; clone size: few; V gene: TRBV6-2/TRBV6-3; D gene: NA; CDR3 protein: CASSYYGDQYF; CDR3 DNA: TGTGCCAGCAGTTACTACGGGGACCAGTACTTC
J gene: TRBJ1-5; clone size: many; V gene: TRBV7-2; D gene: TRBD1; CDR3 protein: CASSWRQGGNQPQHF; CDR3 DNA: TGTGCCAGCAGCTGGAGACAGGGAGGAAATCAGCCCCAGCATTTT
J gene: TRBJ2-6; clone size: once; V gene: TRBV4-2; D gene: NA; CDR3 protein: CASSPARTGSGANVLTF; CDR3 DNA: TGTGCCAGCAGCCCGGCAAGGACCGGCTCTGGGGCCAACGTCCTGACTTTC
J gene: TRBJ2-1; clone size: many; V gene: TRBV29-1; D gene: TRBD2; CDR3 protein: CSATGLGSYNEQFF; CDR3 DNA: TGCAGCGCGACTGGACTAGGCTCCTACAATGAGCAGTTCTTC
J gene: TRBJ2-1; clone size: few; V gene: TRBV20-1; D gene: NA; CDR3 protein: CSARGYSEQFF; CDR3 DNA: TGCAGTGCTAGGGGGTATAGTGAGCAGTTCTTC
J gene: TRBJ2-5; clone size: many; V gene: TRBV27; D gene: NA; CDR3 protein: CASSGVRSRTETQYF; CDR3 DNA: TGTGCCAGCAGTGGTGTCAGGAGTCGGACTGAGACCCAGTACTTC
J gene: TRBJ2-7; clone size: few; V gene: TRBV5-1; D gene: NA; CDR3 protein: CASSIGWEQYF; CDR3 DNA: TGCGCCAGCAGCATAGGCTGGGAGCAGTACTTC
J gene: TRBJ2-7; clone size: few; V gene: TRBV10-2; D gene: NA; CDR3 protein: CASSEPGTAYEQYF; CDR3 DNA: TGCGCCAGCAGTGAACCTGGGACGGCCTACGAGCAGTACTTC
J gene: TRBJ2-1; clone size: NA; V gene: TRBV30; D gene: NA; CDR3 protein: CAWSLGGSYNEQFF; CDR3 DNA: TGTGCCTGGAGTTTAGGGGGCTCCTACAATGAGCAGTTCTTC
J gene: TRBJ2-3; clone size: NA; V gene: TRBV7-9; D gene: NA; CDR3 protein: CASSPGRSGNTDTQYF; CDR3 DNA: TGTGCCAGCAGCCCGGGGCGGAGCGGAAATACAGATACGCAGTATTTT
J gene: TRBJ2-7; clone size: NA; V gene: TRBV25-1; D gene: TRBD2; CDR3 protein: CASRGGLAGTYEQYF; CDR3 DNA: TGTGCCAGCAGGGGGGGACTAGCGGGAACCTACGAGCAGTACTTC
J gene: TRBJ2-6; clone size: NA; V gene: TRBV5-1; D gene: NA; CDR3 protein: CASSLDPGANVLTF; CDR3 DNA: TGCGCCAGCAGCTTGGATCCCGGGGCCAACGTCCTGACTTTC
J gene: TRBJ2-2; clone size: many; V gene: TRBV7-2; D gene: NA; CDR3 protein: CASSFGNGVASTGELFF; CDR3 DNA: TGTGCCAGCAGCTTTGGAAACGGCGTAGCGTCCACCGGGGAGCTGTTTTTT
J gene: TRBJ2-3; clone size: NA; V gene: TRBV20-1; D gene: TRBD2; CDR3 protein: CSAIPGTSGRADTQYF; CDR3 DNA: TGCAGTGCTATACCCGGGACTAGCGGGAGGGCAGATACGCAGTATTTT
J gene: TRBJ2-1; clone size: NA; V gene: TRBV7-2; D gene: NA; CDR3 protein: CASSRAGSEQFF; CDR3 DNA: TGTGCCAGCAGCCGGGCCGGTAGTGAGCAGTTCTTC
J gene: TRBJ2-5; clone size: NA; V gene: TRBV29-1; D gene: NA; CDR3 protein: CSVLLVTGFQETQYF; CDR3 DNA: TGCAGCGTCCTCCTGGTTACAGGGTTCCAAGAGACCCAGTACTTC
J gene: TRBJ2-1; clone size: NA; V gene: TRBV6-2/TRBV6-3; D gene: NA; CDR3 protein: CASSYPGRGYNEQFF; CDR3 DNA: TGTGCCAGCAGTTACCCGGGCCGTGGATACAATGAGCAGTTCTTC
J gene: TRBJ1-1; clone size: NA; V gene: TRBV7-9; D gene: TRBD1; CDR3 protein: CASSLTGGLKNTEAFF; CDR3 DNA: TGTGCCAGCAGCTTAACAGGGGGCTTGAAGAACACTGAAGCTTTCTTT
J gene: TRBJ2-7; clone size: NA; V gene: TRBV27; D gene: NA; CDR3 protein: CASSSTRSREQYF; CDR3 DNA: TGTGCCAGCAGTTCTACTAGGTCCCGCGAGCAGTACTTC
J gene: TRBJ2-2; clone size: few; V gene: TRBV15; D gene: TRBD2; CDR3 protein: CATSRGLAGGSGELFF; CDR3 DNA: TGTGCCACCAGCAGAGGACTAGCGGGGGGGTCCGGGGAGCTGTTTTTT
J gene: TRBJ2-2; clone size: few; V gene: TRBV12-3/TRBV12-4; D gene: TRBD2; CDR3 protein: CASIAGLYTGELFF; CDR3 DNA: TGTGCCAGCATAGCGGGGTTATACACCGGGGAGCTGTTTTTT
J gene: TRBJ2-1; clone size: NA; V gene: TRBV6-5; D gene: TRBD1; CDR3 protein: CASSLGQGAGNEQFF; CDR3 DNA: TGTGCCAGCAGTTTAGGACAGGGGGCGGGCAATGAGCAGTTCTTC
J gene: TRBJ1-5; clone size: few; V gene: TRBV4-1; D gene: NA; CDR3 protein: CASSQAIFRRVDQPQHF; CDR3 DNA: TGCGCCAGCAGCCAAGCGATCTTCCGGCGGGTAGACCAGCCCCAGCATTTT
J gene: TRBJ1-6; clone size: NA; V gene: TRBV5-1; D gene: NA; CDR3 protein: CASSLGAGDSSPLHF; CDR3 DNA: TGCGCCAGCAGCTTGGGCGCGGGCGATAGTTCACCCCTCCACTTT
J gene: TRBJ2-7; clone size: few; V gene: TRBV7-2; D gene: TRBD1; CDR3 protein: CASRYFPGQGYEQYF; CDR3 DNA: TGTGCCAGCAGATATTTCCCGGGACAGGGCTACGAGCAGTACTTC
J gene: TRBJ2-1; clone size: NA; V gene: TRBV24-1; D gene: NA; CDR3 protein: CATSDPGTLNEQFF; CDR3 DNA: TGTGCCACCAGTGATCCCGGGACTCTCAATGAGCAGTTCTTC
J gene: TRBJ2-5; clone size: NA; V gene: TRBV24-1; D gene: NA; CDR3 protein: CATSDTQGGSGETQYF; CDR3 DNA: TGTGCCACCAGTGATACCCAGGGGGGGTCTGGGGAGACCCAGTACTTC
J gene: TRBJ2-7; clone size: few; V gene: TRBV3-1; D gene: NA; CDR3 protein: CASSFGPNNPYEQYF; CDR3 DNA: TGTGCCAGCAGCTTTGGCCCAAACAACCCCTACGAGCAGTACTTC
J gene: TRBJ2-4; clone size: few; V gene: TRBV4-1; D gene: TRBD2; CDR3 protein: CASSLGLAGGLAKNIQYF; CDR3 DNA: TGCGCCAGCAGCCTTGGACTAGCGGGGGGGCTAGCCAAAAACATTCAGTACTTC
J gene: TRBJ1-1; clone size: few; V gene: TRBV20-1; D gene: NA; CDR3 protein: CSAPNWYTEAFF; CDR3 DNA: TGCAGTGCTCCCAATTGGTACACTGAAGCTTTCTTT
J gene: TRBJ2-1; clone size: few; V gene: TRBV28; D gene: NA; CDR3 protein: CASSLTLATSSYNEQFF; CDR3 DNA: TGTGCCAGCAGTTTAACCCTTGCCACGAGCTCCTACAATGAGCAGTTCTTC
J gene: TRBJ1-5; clone size: NA; V gene: TRBV5-8; D gene: NA; CDR3 protein: CASSPRVGIDSNQPQHF; CDR3 DNA: TGTGCCAGCAGCCCGCGAGTGGGGATTGATAGCAATCAGCCCCAGCATTTT
J gene: TRBJ2-2; clone size: NA; V gene: TRBV6-2/TRBV6-3; D gene: TRBD1; CDR3 protein: CASSYQGAATGELFF; CDR3 DNA: TGTGCCAGCAGTTATCAGGGGGCGGCGACCGGGGAGCTGTTTTTT
J gene: TRBJ2-2; clone size: NA; V gene: TRBV20-1; D gene: NA; CDR3 protein: CSARDIRGLINTGELFF; CDR3 DNA: TGCAGTGCTAGAGATATACGGGGGCTGATTAACACCGGGGAGCTGTTTTTT
J gene: TRBJ2-1; clone size: few; V gene: TRBV5-1; D gene: TRBD2; CDR3 protein: CASSVLTSGRYNEQFF; CDR3 DNA: TGCGCCAGCAGCGTACTTACTAGCGGGAGGTACAATGAGCAGTTCTTC
J gene: TRBJ2-1; clone size: NA; V gene: TRBV2; D gene: TRBD1; CDR3 protein: CARQGAYNEQFF; CDR3 DNA: TGTGCCAGACAGGGGGCCTACAATGAGCAGTTCTTC
J gene: TRBJ2-3; clone size: few; V gene: TRBV6-2/TRBV6-3; D gene: TRBD2; CDR3 protein: CASSYDVASGNTDTQYF; CDR3 DNA: TGTGCCAGCAGTTACGATGTGGCGAGCGGGAACACAGATACGCAGTATTTT
J gene: TRBJ1-5; clone size: NA; V gene: TRBV7-2; D gene: NA; CDR3 protein: CASSRLGRGNQPQHF; CDR3 DNA: TGTGCCAGCAGCCGCCTGGGAAGGGGGAATCAGCCCCAGCATTTT
J gene: TRBJ1-5; clone size: many; V gene: TRBV4-1; D gene: NA; CDR3 protein: CASSQGAEPQHF; CDR3 DNA: TGCGCCAGCAGCCAAGGGGCGGAGCCCCAGCATTTT
J gene: TRBJ2-2; clone size: NA; V gene: TRBV7-2; D gene: NA; CDR3 protein: CASSSSQDTGELFF; CDR3 DNA: TGTGCCAGCAGCTCGTCCCAGGACACCGGGGAGCTGTTTTTT
J gene: TRBJ1-6; clone size: few; V gene: TRBV20-1; D gene: NA; CDR3 protein: CSARDGTTNSPLHF; CDR3 DNA: TGCAGTGCTAGAGACGGGACTACTAATTCACCCCTCCACTTT
J gene: TRBJ2-7; clone size: few; V gene: TRBV5-5; D gene: NA; CDR3 protein: CASSLEWQATYEQYF; CDR3 DNA: TGTGCCAGCAGCTTAGAATGGCAGGCGACCTACGAGCAGTACTTC